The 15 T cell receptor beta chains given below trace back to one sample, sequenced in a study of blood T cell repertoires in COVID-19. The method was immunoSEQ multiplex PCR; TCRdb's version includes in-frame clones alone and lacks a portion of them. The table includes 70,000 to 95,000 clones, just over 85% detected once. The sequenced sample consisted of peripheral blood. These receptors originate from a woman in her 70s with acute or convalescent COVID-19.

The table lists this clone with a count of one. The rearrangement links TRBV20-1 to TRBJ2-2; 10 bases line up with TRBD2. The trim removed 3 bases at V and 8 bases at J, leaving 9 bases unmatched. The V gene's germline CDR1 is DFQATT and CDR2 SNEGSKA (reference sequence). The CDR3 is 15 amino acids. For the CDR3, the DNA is TGCAGTGCTAGTCCCGGGACTAGCGCAGAAGGGGAGCTGTTTTTT. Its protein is CSASPGTSAEGELFF.

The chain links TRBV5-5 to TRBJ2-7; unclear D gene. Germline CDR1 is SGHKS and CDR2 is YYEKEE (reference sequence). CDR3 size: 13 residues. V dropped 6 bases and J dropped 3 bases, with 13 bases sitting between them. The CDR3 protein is CASNPPYFYEQYF. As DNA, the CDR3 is TGTGCCAGCAACCCCCCCTACTTCTACGAGCAGTACTTC.

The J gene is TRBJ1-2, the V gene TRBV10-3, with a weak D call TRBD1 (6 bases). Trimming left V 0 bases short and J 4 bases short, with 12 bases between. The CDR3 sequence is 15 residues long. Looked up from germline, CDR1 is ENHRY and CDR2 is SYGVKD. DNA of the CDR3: TGTGCCATCAGTGAGTCAGGGACAATTCTCTATGGCTACACCTTC. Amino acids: CAISESGTILYGYTF.

CDR3 protein: CASSIETGDPYYGYTF. The CDR3 DNA follows: TGTGCCAGCAGCATCGAGACAGGGGACCCTTACTATGGCTACACCTTC. This chain uses TRBV9 with TRBJ1-2, with 8 bases aligning to TRBD1. The CDR3 is 16 amino acids. The V gene end was trimmed by 4 bases and the J gene end by 3 bases; junction bases not matched to a gene: 11. The germline gives CDR1 SGDLS, CDR2 YYNGEE.

CDR3 loop: CASSLTGGSTDTQYF. CDR3 in DNA: TGTGCCAGCAGCTTAACCGGAGGGAGCACAGATACGCAGTATTTT. The chain is built from TRBV11-3 and TRBJ2-3; a weak D match, TRBD2 (6 bases). The CDR3 extends over 15 amino acids. Per germline, CDR1 SGHNT and CDR2 YENEEA. The ends were cut back, 2 bases at V and 0 bases at J, with 9 bases in the middle.

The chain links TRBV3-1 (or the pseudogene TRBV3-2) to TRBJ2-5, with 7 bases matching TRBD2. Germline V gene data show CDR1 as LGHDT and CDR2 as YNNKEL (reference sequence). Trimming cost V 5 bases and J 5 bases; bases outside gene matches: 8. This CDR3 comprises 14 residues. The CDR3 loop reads CASSSPGRRETQYF. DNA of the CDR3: TGTGCCAGCAGCTCGCCCGGGAGGCGGGAGACCCAGTACTTC.

The CDR3 bases are TGTGCCAGCAGTGAAGGAACTGGCGGGACCATCTACGAGCAGTACTTC. This encodes CASSEGTGGTIYEQYF. V and J are TRBV6-1 and TRBJ2-7; tentatively, D is TRBD2 (6 bases). The CDR3 runs 16 residues. Trimming pared 1 base from V and 3 bases from J, leaving 16 bases between. CDR1 and CDR2 from the germline V gene are MNHNS and SASEGT.

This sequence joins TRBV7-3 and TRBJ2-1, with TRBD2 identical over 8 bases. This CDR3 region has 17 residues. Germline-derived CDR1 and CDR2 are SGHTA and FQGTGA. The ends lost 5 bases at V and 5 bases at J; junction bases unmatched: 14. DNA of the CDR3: TGTGCCAGCAGCGATATAAGACCGGGACTAGGGAACAATGAGCAGTTCTTC. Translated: CASSDIRPGLGNNEQFF.

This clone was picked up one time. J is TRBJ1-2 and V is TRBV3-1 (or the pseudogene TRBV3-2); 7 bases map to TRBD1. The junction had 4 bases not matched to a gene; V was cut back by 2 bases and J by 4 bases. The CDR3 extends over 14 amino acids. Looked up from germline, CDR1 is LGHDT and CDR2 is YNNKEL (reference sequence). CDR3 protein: CASSQRDRAYGYTF. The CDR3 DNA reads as TGTGCCAGCAGCCAAAGGGACAGAGCCTATGGCTACACCTTC.

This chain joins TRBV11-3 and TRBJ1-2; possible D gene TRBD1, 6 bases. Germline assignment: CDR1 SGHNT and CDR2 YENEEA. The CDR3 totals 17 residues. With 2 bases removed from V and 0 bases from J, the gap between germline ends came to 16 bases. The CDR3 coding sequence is TGTGCCAGCAGCTTACCCCAAGGGACAACTGCTAACTATGGCTACACCTTC. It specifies CASSLPQGTTANYGYTF.

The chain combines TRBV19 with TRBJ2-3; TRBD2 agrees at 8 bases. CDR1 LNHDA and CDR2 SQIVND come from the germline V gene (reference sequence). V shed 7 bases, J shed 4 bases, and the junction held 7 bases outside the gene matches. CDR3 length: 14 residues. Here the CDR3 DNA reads TGTGCCAGTACACGGGGGGGCTTCGCAGATACGCAGTATTTT. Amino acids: CASTRGGFADTQYF. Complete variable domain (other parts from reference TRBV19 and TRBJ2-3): DGGITQSPKYLFRKEGQNVTLSCEQNLNHDAMYWYRQDPGQGLRLIYYSQIVNDFQKGDIAEGYSVSREKKESFPLTVTSAQKNPTAFYLCASTRGGFADTQYFGPGTRLTVL.

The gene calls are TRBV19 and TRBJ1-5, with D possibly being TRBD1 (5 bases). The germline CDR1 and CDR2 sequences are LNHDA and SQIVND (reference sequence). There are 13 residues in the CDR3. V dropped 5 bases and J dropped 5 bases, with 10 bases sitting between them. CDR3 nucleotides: TGTGCCAGTAGTGACAGCCGGGATCAGCCCCAGCATTTT. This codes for CASSDSRDQPQHF.

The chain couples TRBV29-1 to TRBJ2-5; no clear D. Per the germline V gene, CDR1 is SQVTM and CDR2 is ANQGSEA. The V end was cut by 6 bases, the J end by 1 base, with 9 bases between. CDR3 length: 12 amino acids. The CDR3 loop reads CSVLALQETQYF. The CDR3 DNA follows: TGCAGCGTCTTGGCCCTCCAAGAGACCCAGTACTTC.

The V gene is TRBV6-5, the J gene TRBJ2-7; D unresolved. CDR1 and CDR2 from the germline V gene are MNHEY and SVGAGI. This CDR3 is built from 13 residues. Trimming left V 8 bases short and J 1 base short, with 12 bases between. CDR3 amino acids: CASAQPPSYEQYF. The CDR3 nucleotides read TGTGCCAGCGCACAACCCCCATCCTACGAGCAGTACTTC.

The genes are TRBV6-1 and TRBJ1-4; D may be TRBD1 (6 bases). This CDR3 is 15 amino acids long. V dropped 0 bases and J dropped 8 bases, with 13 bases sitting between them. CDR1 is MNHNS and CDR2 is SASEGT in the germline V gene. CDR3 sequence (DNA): TGTGCCAGCAGTGAAGCGCAGGGGTCATGGGAAAAACTGTTTTTT. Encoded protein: CASSEAQGSWEKLFF.